The clone carrying this T cell receptor beta chain was picked up a small number of times. Its antigen is not identified. The deep-level immunoSEQ assay was used. Per the study methods: ImmunoSEQ sequences covered only the junction and lacked quality scores; filtering therefore differed. The repertoire was sequenced with immunoSEQ multiplex PCR; TCRdb's copy has only in-frame clones and lacks some. V and J calls and clone size are given by that table; D and trimming were obtained from the DNA. The sample has hundreds of thousands of clones; just over 75% are singletons. The germline V and J ends were trimmed by 5 bases and 4 bases, with 14 bases remaining between them. The germline CDR1 and CDR2 sequences are GTSNPN and SVGIG (reference sequence). CDR3 length: 13 amino acids. The data originate from a study of shared clonotypes between healthy human individuals. Study observations and caveats: The study sampled only blood, and tissue repertoires likely differ.

The sequence derives from a woman between 35 and 50 years old in good health. Some clones in this sample may be carry-over from other donors' samples. The V call is TRBV30, the J call TRBJ1-1; D remains ambiguous. The sample consisted of PBMCs. CDR3 amino acids: CAWANSGSTEAFF. In DNA, the CDR3 is TGTGCCTGGGCGAATAGTGGGTCCACTGAAGCTTTCTTT.